Presented here are 26 T cell receptor beta chains from one specimen sequenced in a study of identical twins. A single record per CDR3 protein comes from TCRdb applying MiXCR to the 5' RACE reads. Seen here are some 710,000 distinct CDR3 sequences, 5.5% to 7.5% observed once, and the top ten hold around 1.7%. What was sequenced was naive T cells sorted from blood. The receptors come from a man aged 18 to 30 in good health.

This clonotype has at least ten counts. The rearrangement links TRBV6-1 to TRBJ2-5; TRBD1 is a possible D gene (5 bases). Trimming removed 4 bases at V and 5 bases at J, with 11 bases between. The length of the CDR3 is 13 residues. CDR1 is MNHNS, CDR2 SASEGT, per germline. CDR3 in DNA: TGTGCCAGCAGTGCGCCATCAGGGGAGACCCAGTACTTC. This codes for CASSAPSGETQYF.

This clonotype was observed a handful of times. The chain uses TRBV4-3 and TRBJ1-1; a weak D match, TRBD1 (5 bases). This CDR3 contains 16 residues. V gave up 0 bases and J gave up 1 base, with 12 bases separating them. From germline, CDR1 is LGHNA and CDR2 YSLEER. The CDR3 bases are TGCGCCAGCAGCCAAGATTCCCCCAGGGAGAACACTGAAGCTTTCTTT. Translated, it gives CASSQDSPRENTEAFF.

The V gene is TRBV5-1, the J gene TRBJ1-4; D is uncertain. The CDR3 is 13 residues long. Trimming removed 0 bases at V and 8 bases at J, with 8 bases between. Germline CDR1 is SGHRS and CDR2 is YFSETQ. CDR3: CASSLANREKLFF. CDR3 coding DNA: TGCGCCAGCAGCTTGGCCAACCGGGAAAAACTGTTTTTT.

The chain joins TRBV5-1 to TRBJ2-1; 10 nucleotides align to TRBD2. Trimming cost V 0 bases and J 4 bases; bases outside gene matches: 16. Germline CDR1 SGHRS, CDR2 YFSETQ. The CDR3 is made up of 20 amino acids. The CDR3 here is CASSLAPGLAPERVYNEQFF. The CDR3 DNA reads as TGCGCCAGCAGCTTGGCTCCGGGACTAGCGCCCGAGCGGGTATACAATGAGCAGTTCTTC.

This chain joins TRBV4-2 and TRBJ2-3; 8 bases line up with TRBD1. The CDR3 is 18 residues long. Germline CDR1 LGHNA, CDR2 YNFKEQ. With 2 bases clipped from V and 2 bases from J, the junction kept 12 bases outside the gene matches. CDR3 coding DNA: TGTGCCAGCAGCCAAAGCCTGGGCGGGACAGGACCCACAGATACGCAGTATTTT. Its protein is CASSQSLGGTGPTDTQYF.

This clonotype was observed a handful of times. V and J are TRBV19 and TRBJ2-1, with a weak D call TRBD1 (6 bases). This CDR3 is 11 amino acids long. CDR1 and CDR2 from the germline V gene are LNHDA and SQIVND (reference sequence). Trimming took 3 bases from V and 9 from J, leaving 6 bases between them. CDR3 DNA: TGTGCCAGTAGTATGGGGGCTGAGCAGTTCTTC. The encoded protein is CASSMGAEQFF.

At least ten counts were recorded for this clonotype. This sequence joins TRBV5-1 and TRBJ2-7, with D perhaps TRBD1 (6 bases). The CDR3 loop spans 13 amino acids. Germline CDR1 reads SGHRS; CDR2 reads YFSETQ. With 4 bases removed from V and 3 bases from J, the gap between germline ends came to 11 bases. CDR3 in amino acids: CASSGAGVYEQYF. CDR3 nucleotide sequence: TGCGCCAGCAGCGGAGCAGGGGTCTACGAGCAGTACTTC.

There are many counts of this clonotype. The chain joins TRBV28 to TRBJ2-1, with TRBD1 matching over 8 bases. CDR1 is MDHEN, CDR2 SYDVKM, per germline. The CDR3 is 13 residues long. V gave up 7 bases and J gave up 4 bases; unmatched junction bases: 3. The CDR3 region is CASKGQEYNEQFF. Written as DNA, the CDR3 is TGTGCCAGCAAGGGACAGGAGTACAATGAGCAGTTCTTC.

The chain joins TRBV2 to TRBJ2-3; D gene uncertain. Trimming cost V 5 bases and J 5 bases, with 14 bases left between them. Germline-derived CDR1 and CDR2 are SNHLY and FYNNEI. The CDR3 runs to 14 residues. CDR3 loop: CASSPDESGDTQYF. CDR3 in DNA: TGTGCCAGCAGTCCGGACGAGTCAGGAGATACGCAGTATTTT.

This clonotype was counted many times. The rearrangement uses TRBV5-1 and TRBJ1-5, with D perhaps matching TRBD1 (5 bases). The V gene lost 0 bases and the J gene lost 1 base, with 8 bases spanning the gap. Germline-derived CDR1 and CDR2 are SGHRS and YFSETQ. This CDR3 region has 15 residues. The CDR3 protein is CASSLEGTSNQPQHF. The CDR3 DNA sequence: TGCGCCAGCAGCTTGGAGGGGACCAGCAATCAGCCCCAGCATTTT.

This clonotype was counted ten times or more. The V call is TRBV7-2, the J call TRBJ2-1; the D is unclear. This CDR3 spans 17 amino acids. Trimming stripped 0 bases from V and 1 base from J, with 13 bases between. Germline V gene lookup returns CDR1 SGHTA and CDR2 FQGNSA. The DNA for the CDR3 is TGTGCCAGCAGCTTAGCTACCGGGCTTGGGTCCTACAATGAGCAGTTCTTC. Protein product: CASSLATGLGSYNEQFF.

This clonotype has at least ten counts. The CDR3 region is CASSGGALDEQFF. CDR3 nucleotides: TGCGCCAGCAGCGGCGGGGCCTTAGATGAGCAGTTCTTC. V is TRBV5-1 and J is TRBJ2-1; a weak D match, TRBD2 (6 bases). Germline CDR1 reads SGHRS; CDR2 reads YFSETQ. CDR3 length: 13 residues. The germline V and J ends were trimmed by 4 bases and 8 bases, with 13 bases remaining between them. Full variable domain (outside the CDR3, taken from reference TRBV5-1 and TRBJ2-1): KAGVTQTPRYLIKTRGQQVTLSCSPISGHRSVSWYQQTPGQGLQFLFEYFSETQRNKGNFPGRFSGRQFSNSRSEMNVSTLELGDSALYLCASSGGALDEQFFGPGTRLTVL.

This clonotype showed up just a few times. V usage is TRBV20-1 and J usage is TRBJ2-3, with 14 positions matching TRBD2. The germline gives CDR1 DFQATT, CDR2 SNEGSKA (reference sequence). This CDR3 is 14 amino acids long. With 6 bases clipped from V and 6 bases from J, the junction kept 5 bases outside the gene matches. CDR3 loop: CSARTSGGTDTQYF. CDR3 coding DNA: TGCAGTGCGAGGACTAGCGGGGGGACGGATACGCAGTATTTT.

This clonotype came up a few times. The chain employs TRBV5-1 and TRBJ2-5, with no clear D. Trimming cost V 4 bases and J 5 bases, with 9 bases left between them. CDR1 is SGHRS, CDR2 YFSETQ, per germline. There are 12 residues in the CDR3. This CDR3 reads CASSRNTETQYF. The CDR3 region has the DNA TGCGCCAGCAGCCGGAACACGGAGACCCAGTACTTC.

This clonotype was observed at least ten times. J is TRBJ2-1 and V is TRBV20-1, with D tentatively TRBD2 (6 bases). Trimming removed 1 base from V and 8 bases from J, with 21 bases in between. Germline values: CDR1 DFQATT, CDR2 SNEGSKA (reference sequence). The CDR3 runs 16 residues. The CDR3 nucleotides are TGCAGTGCTAGAGGTAATCGGGAGAGGGGAACGGATGAGCAGTTCTTC. Amino acid sequence: CSARGNRERGTDEQFF.

In its sample, this clonotype was seen many times. The rearrangement joins TRBV12-3 or TRBV12-4 to TRBJ2-1, with D perhaps TRBD1 (6 bases). V lost 6 bases and J 4 bases, leaving 13 bases between the germline ends. The CDR3 has 14 amino acids. CDR3 DNA: TGTGCCAGCAGGAACAGGGCTCGATACAATGAGCAGTTCTTC. Translated, it gives CASRNRARYNEQFF.

This clonotype was seen ten or more times. The chain recombines TRBV7-3 with TRBJ2-1, with D maybe TRBD2 (5 bases). The CDR3 covers 12 residues. The ends were cut back, 0 bases at V and 9 bases at J, with 6 bases in the middle. The germline V gene has CDR1 SGHTA and CDR2 FQGTGA. As DNA, the CDR3 is TGTGCCAGCAGCTTAACCGGGGTTGAGCAGTTCTTC. This codes for CASSLTGVEQFF. Filled out from reference TRBV7-3 and TRBJ2-1, the complete variable domain reads GAGVSQTPSNKVTEKGKYVELRCDPISGHTALYWYRQSLGQGPEFLIYFQGTGAADDSGLPNDRFFAVRPEGSVSTLKIQRTERGDSAVYLCASSLTGVEQFFGPGTRLTVL.

This clonotype was counted at least ten times. V and J are TRBV29-1 and TRBJ2-7, with unresolved D. This CDR3 comprises 12 residues. Trimming removed 3 bases from V and 2 bases from J, with 8 bases in between. In germline, CDR1 is SQVTM, CDR2 ANQGSEA. The CDR3 region has the DNA TGCAGCGTTGAGTCCGCAACCTACGAGCAGTACTTC. It codes for CSVESATYEQYF.

This clonotype was seen at least ten times. V is TRBV4-1 and J is TRBJ1-2; tentative D call: TRBD1 (5 bases). CDR3 size: 15 residues. Trimming took off 1 base at V and 4 bases at J, with 13 bases between the two ends. Germline assignment: CDR1 MGHRA and CDR2 YSYEKL. This CDR3 is CASSQVGGVGYGYTF. The CDR3, as DNA: TGCGCCAGCAGCCAAGTGGGAGGGGTCGGCTATGGCTACACCTTC.

The V and J genes are TRBV7-9 and TRBJ2-7; D is uncertain. Trimming took off 3 bases at V and 5 bases at J, with 5 bases between the two ends. Germline CDR1 is SEHNR and CDR2 is FQNEAQ (reference sequence). The CDR3 loop spans 11 amino acids. CDR3 in amino acids: CASSFGDEQYV. The CDR3 nucleotides read TGTGCCAGCAGCTTCGGAGACGAGCAGTACGTC.

This clonotype was seen only a few times. V usage is TRBV27 and J usage is TRBJ2-1; the D gene is possibly TRBD2 (6 bases). There are 17 residues in the CDR3. Germline V lookup: CDR1 MNHEY, CDR2 SMNVEV (reference sequence). Trimming took off 3 bases at V and 1 base at J, with 16 bases between the two ends. The CDR3 region is CASSFIGRGGSYNEQFF. The CDR3 DNA reads TGTGCCAGCAGTTTTATCGGGAGAGGAGGGTCCTACAATGAGCAGTTCTTC.

In this sample, this clonotype turned up a few times. This chain links TRBV10-3 with TRBJ1-5; 9 positions match TRBD1. Per germline, CDR1 ENHRY and CDR2 SYGVKD. The CDR3 has 16 residues. V lost 3 bases to trimming and J lost 3 bases; unmatched junction nucleotides: 6. The chain's CDR3 is CAISDRTGVFNQPQHF. The CDR3 nucleotides read TGTGCCATCAGTGACCGGACAGGGGTCTTCAATCAGCCCCAGCATTTT.

This clonotype was recorded many times. This chain connects TRBV19 to TRBJ1-5; D call uncertain. From germline, CDR1 is LNHDA and CDR2 SQIVND (reference sequence). V was pared by 1 base and J by 0 bases, with 10 bases between. The CDR3 consists of 16 residues. CDR3 loop: CASSIGKGYSNQPQHF. CDR3 DNA: TGTGCCAGTAGTATAGGTAAAGGTTATAGCAATCAGCCCCAGCATTTT.

This clonotype came up many times. Its ends do not fully match the called genes, so a read error is possible. The V and J genes are TRBV5-1 and TRBJ1-2; 8 bases are shared with TRBD1. The CDR3 runs 13 residues. Germline CDR1 and CDR2: SGHRS and YFSETQ. This CDR3 reads CASSLDRGGGYTF. The CDR3 bases are TGTGCCAGCAGTCTTGACAGGGGTGGCGGCTACACCTTC.

The V call is TRBV7-6, the J call TRBJ1-2; 7 bases align to TRBD1. This CDR3 is 13 amino acids long. J gave up 4 bases and V 6 bases, and 5 bases lay outside the gene matches. From germline, CDR1 is SGHVS and CDR2 FNYEAQ. DNA of the CDR3: TGTGCCAGCAGTCCCAGACAGGGCTATGGCTACACCTTC. Translated: CASSPRQGYGYTF.

The rearrangement links TRBV7-8 to TRBJ1-3; 8 bases align to TRBD1. CDR1 SGHVS and CDR2 FQNEAQ come from the germline V gene. This CDR3 comprises 14 residues. V was pared by 5 bases and J by 2 bases, with 2 bases of the junction left unmatched. The CDR3 reads CASSQQGAGNTIYF. For the CDR3, the DNA is TGTGCCAGCAGCCAACAGGGGGCTGGAAACACCATATATTTT. The variable domain in full, completed from reference TRBV7-8 and TRBJ1-3, reads GAGVSQSPRYKVAKRGQDVALRCDPISGHVSLFWYQQALGQGPEFLTYFQNEAQLDKSGLPSDRFFAERPEGSVSTLKIQRTQQEDSAVYLCASSQQGAGNTIYFGEGSWLTVV.